A single sample gave rise to the 30 T cell receptor beta chains below, sequenced in a study of T-cell reconstitution after alpha-beta-depleted transplantation in children. TCRbeta library preparation incorporated unique molecular identifiers. Using its own MiXCR run on the PCR reads, TCRdb lists one record per CDR3 protein. The table records about 830,000 distinct CDR3 sequences, roughly 15% of them present only once. The specimen was PBMCs, mostly from graft donor cells, collected 360 days after TCRalphabeta/CD19-depleted stem cell transplant. These receptors all come from a male patient aged 5 to 17 who had a stem cell transplant for acute lymphoblastic leukemia, so the T cells may come from the graft donor.

This clonotype was seen a few times. The chain recombines TRBV21-1 with TRBJ1-5. TRBV21-1 is a pseudogene segment. The CDR3 has 19 residues. CDR3 amino acids: CASSKSRLTVDYSNQPQHF. The CDR3 bases are TGTGCCAGCAGCAAAAGCCGACTAACAGTGGACTATAGCAATCAGCCCCAGCATTTT.

This clonotype was picked up many times. The chain joins TRBV9 to TRBJ2-7; D possibly corresponds to TRBD2 (5 bases). Trimming stripped 0 bases from V and 0 bases from J, with 10 bases between. Germline CDR1 is SGDLS and CDR2 is YYNGEE. The CDR3 consists of 15 residues. Here the CDR3 reads CASSVEGGSSYEQYF. The CDR3 bases are TGTGCCAGCAGCGTAGAAGGAGGTAGCTCCTACGAGCAGTACTTC.

The rearrangement uses TRBV5-6 and TRBJ2-7, with 13 bases lining up with TRBD2. Germline lookup yields CDR1 SGHDT and CDR2 YYEEEE. CDR3 length: 14 residues. J gave up 3 bases and V 5 bases, and 2 bases lay outside the gene matches. This CDR3 is CASRGLAGFYEQYF. The DNA of the CDR3 is TGTGCCAGCAGGGGACTAGCGGGATTCTACGAGCAGTACTTC.

The chain uses TRBV9 and TRBJ2-3, with D perhaps matching TRBD1 (6 bases). Looked up from germline, CDR1 is SGDLS and CDR2 is YYNGEE. V gave up 5 bases and J gave up 3 bases, with 19 bases separating them. The length of the CDR3 is 16 residues. CDR3 DNA: TGTGCCAGCAGTGACCTCGGGACATATCAAACAGATACGCAGTATTTT. Residues: CASSDLGTYQTDTQYF.

V gene TRBV28 combines with J gene TRBJ2-7, with D perhaps given as TRBD1 or TRBD2 (5 bases each). The CDR3 sequence is 14 residues long. Germline V gives CDR1 MDHEN, CDR2 SYDVKM. Deletions cut 6 bases from V and 5 bases from J, with 17 bases between. Written as DNA, the CDR3 is TGTGCCAGCAGAAGCCAGACAGTGGAGGACGAGCAGTACTTC. Translation gives CASRSQTVEDEQYF.

This clonotype was detected only a few times. The CDR3 coding sequence is TGTGCCAGCAGTTATAGCAGTTTGCTCTCTGGGGCCAACGTCCTGACTTTC. Protein sequence: CASSYSSLLSGANVLTF. This chain uses TRBV6-5 with TRBJ2-6; D gene uncertain. Trimming removed 3 bases from V and 0 bases from J, with 12 bases in between. CDR3 length equals 17 residues. Germline V lookup: CDR1 MNHEY, CDR2 SVGAGI.

The J gene is TRBJ2-3, the V gene TRBV29-1, with 14 bases matching TRBD2. Germline CDR1 reads SQVTM; CDR2 reads ANQGSEA. V was pared by 3 bases and J by 6 bases, with 8 bases of the junction left unmatched. This CDR3 has 16 residues. The CDR3 loop is CSVEPRTSGRWDTQYF. In nucleotides, the CDR3 is TGCAGCGTTGAGCCAAGGACTAGCGGGAGGTGGGATACGCAGTATTTT.

This clonotype has a handful of counts. This chain uses TRBV2 with TRBJ1-6, with 7 bases identical to TRBD1. The germline V gene has CDR1 SNHLY and CDR2 FYNNEI. The CDR3 is 14 amino acids. The ends lost 4 bases at V and 7 bases at J; junction bases unmatched: 4. The CDR3 spells CASSGQGWNSPLHF. CDR3 in DNA: TGTGCCAGCAGTGGACAGGGCTGGAATTCACCCCTCCACTTT.

This clonotype showed up just a few times. V usage is TRBV11-2 and J usage is TRBJ2-7; 7 bases align to TRBD1. The CDR3 covers 14 residues. Germline V gives CDR1 SGHAT, CDR2 FQNNGV. V lost 6 bases and J lost 4; bases outside the gene matches: 9. DNA of the CDR3: TGTGCCAGCAGTTTGATCGGGACAGCTTACGAGCAGTACTTC. Residues: CASSLIGTAYEQYF.

The CDR3, as DNA: TGCGCCAGCAGCCTCCCCCGGGGGGTAACGAGCACTGAAGCTTTCTTT. Its protein is CASSLPRGVTSTEAFF. The rearrangement joins TRBV5-1 to TRBJ1-1, with D perhaps TRBD1 (5 bases). V shed 4 bases and J shed 4 bases, with 20 bases lying between them. From germline, CDR1 is SGHRS and CDR2 YFSETQ. The CDR3 length is 16 residues.

This clonotype was seen a few times. The CDR3 is CASSPSGGGGYEQFF. The CDR3 coding sequence is TGTGCCAGTAGTCCTTCAGGGGGCGGCGGCTATGAGCAGTTCTTC. This chain joins TRBV19 and TRBJ2-1, with 8 bases identical to TRBD1. Germline V CDR1 and CDR2: LNHDA, SQIVND (reference sequence). V trimming: 5 bases; J trimming: 8 bases; junction bases outside the gene matches: 11. This CDR3 has 15 amino acids.

This clonotype was counted between two and nine times. The chain links TRBV5-1 to TRBJ2-7, with 8 bases matching TRBD1. Germline values: CDR1 SGHRS, CDR2 YFSETQ. The CDR3 loop spans 17 amino acids. The trim removed 5 bases at V and 2 bases at J, leaving 15 bases unmatched. CDR3 protein: CASRHSPLDRGAYEQYF. DNA for the CDR3: TGCGCCAGCAGGCACTCACCCTTAGACAGGGGAGCCTACGAGCAGTACTTC.

This clonotype showed up just a few times. The V gene is TRBV3-1, the J gene TRBJ2-5; no reliable D call. The CDR3 is 12 residues long. Trimming took off 2 bases at V and 1 base at J, with 2 bases between the two ends. Germline loops: CDR1 LGHDT, CDR2 YNNKEL (reference sequence). CDR3 DNA: TGTGCCAGCAGCCAACTCCAAGAGACCCAGTACTTC. This gives the protein CASSQLQETQYF.

The chain carries TRBV12-3 or TRBV12-4 and TRBJ2-1, with D tentatively TRBD1 or TRBD2 (5 bases each). The CDR3 has 15 residues. The ends were cut back, 6 bases at V and 4 bases at J, with 16 bases in the middle. The CDR3 reads CASSTNLGVYNEQFF. The CDR3 DNA follows: TGTGCCAGCAGCACCAATCTGGGGGTTTACAATGAGCAGTTCTTC.

This clonotype was seen only a few times. The rearrangement joins TRBV7-6 to TRBJ2-1; 8 nucleotides align to TRBD2. This CDR3 has 18 residues. The ends lost 7 bases at V and 9 bases at J; junction bases unmatched: 23. Per the germline V gene, CDR1 is SGHVS and CDR2 is FNYEAQ. CDR3 sequence: CASKTSLTGTRGQGEQFF. The DNA of the CDR3 is TGTGCCAGCAAAACGAGCCTAACCGGGACTAGAGGCCAGGGTGAGCAGTTCTTC.

The chain uses TRBV29-1 and TRBJ2-2, with D perhaps TRBD1 (5 bases). This CDR3 spans 15 amino acids. Trimming took 6 bases from V and 2 from J, leaving 16 bases between them. Germline V gene sequence: CDR1 SQVTM, CDR2 ANQGSEA. The CDR3 nucleotides are TGCAGCGTGGTCTTGGGGCGGCTAAACACCGGGGAGCTGTTTTTT. It specifies CSVVLGRLNTGELFF.

The gene calls are TRBV6-1 and TRBJ1-5; TRBD1 might be the D (5 bases). The germline V gene has CDR1 MNHNS and CDR2 SASEGT. V was shortened by 9 bases and J by 9 bases, with 18 bases between the two germline ends. The CDR3 extends over 13 amino acids. As DNA, the CDR3 is TGTGCCAGTGGAGCGGGGGAGATCTGGCCCCAGCATTTT. Its protein is CASGAGEIWPQHF.

There are a few counts of this clonotype. This sequence joins TRBV5-1 and TRBJ1-6, with 7 bases that match TRBD1. With V trimmed by 7 bases and J by 8 bases, 12 bases remained unmatched. The CDR3 sequence is 15 residues long. CDR1 is SGHRS, CDR2 YFSETQ, per germline. The CDR3 sequence is CASWQGGGGYSPLHF. CDR3 bases: TGCGCCAGCTGGCAAGGGGGCGGTGGATATTCACCCCTCCACTTT.

This chain joins TRBV7-8 and TRBJ2-3; TRBD2 matches at 10 bases. Germline V gives CDR1 SGHVS, CDR2 FQNEAQ. The CDR3 is 16 amino acids. The ends lost 7 bases at V and 4 bases at J; junction bases unmatched: 11. CDR3 DNA: TGTGCCAGCACCCTTCCTAGCGGGAGTACGGCAGATACGCAGTATTTT. Amino acid sequence: CASTLPSGSTADTQYF.

As regards this clonotype: One base away lies a much larger clone, so this may be a sequencing read error. The V gene is TRBV9, the J gene TRBJ2-7, with D perhaps matching TRBD1 (6 bases). CDR3 size: 15 residues. The germline gives CDR1 SGDLS, CDR2 YYNGEE. The CDR3 loop reads CASNVELGAAYEQYF. The CDR3 DNA follows: TGTGCCAGCAACGTAGAGCTGGGGGCGGCCTACGAGCAGTACTTC.

This clonotype was recorded a few times. V usage is TRBV6-5 and J usage is TRBJ2-1; 7 bases match TRBD2. Trimming at V came to 4 bases and at J to 6 bases, leaving 12 bases not matched to a gene. This CDR3 region has 16 residues. Germline lookup yields CDR1 MNHEY and CDR2 SVGAGI. CDR3 loop: CASSFLGGGPFNEQFF. The CDR3 DNA follows: TGTGCCAGCAGTTTTCTTGGGGGAGGGCCGTTCAATGAGCAGTTCTTC.

This clonotype was counted at least ten times. The chain recombines TRBV5-1 with TRBJ2-5, with D possibly matching TRBD2 (6 bases). Between the trimmed V and J ends, which lost 4 bases and 5 bases, there was a span of 15 bases. This CDR3 spans 14 amino acids. Germline V gene data show CDR1 as SGHRS and CDR2 as YFSETQ. This CDR3 is CASSPGLEGETQYF. Written as DNA, the CDR3 is TGCGCCAGCAGCCCGGGACTTGAGGGGGAGACCCAGTACTTC.

This clonotype turned up a few times. V is TRBV7-6 and J is TRBJ2-5, with 8 bases aligning to TRBD2. Germline CDR1 and CDR2: SGHVS and FNYEAQ. The CDR3 runs to 15 residues. J gave up 5 bases and V 1 base, and 6 bases lay outside the gene matches. CDR3 nucleotide sequence: TGTGCCAGCAGCTTAGACGGGAGGGCCGCTGAGACCCAGTACTTC. It codes for CASSLDGRAAETQYF.

Ten or more counts support this clonotype. The chain joins TRBV4-1 to TRBJ2-1, with D uncertain. The V end was cut by 0 bases, the J end by 10 bases, with 10 bases between. This CDR3 has 13 residues. Germline V gives CDR1 MGHRA, CDR2 YSYEKL. The CDR3 sequence: CASSQDLGREQFF. DNA for the CDR3: TGCGCCAGCAGCCAAGATCTAGGGCGGGAGCAGTTCTTC.

The rearrangement joins TRBV12-3 or TRBV12-4 to TRBJ1-2, with a weak D call TRBD1 (6 bases). V dropped 2 bases and J dropped 3 bases, with 10 bases sitting between them. The CDR3 consists of 14 residues. The DNA for the CDR3 is TGTGCCAGCAGTTTACTACAGGGACACTATGGCTACACCTTC. Its protein is CASSLLQGHYGYTF.

The chain employs TRBV12-3 or TRBV12-4 and TRBJ2-1, with 8 positions matching TRBD2. The ends lost 5 bases at V and 6 bases at J; junction bases unmatched: 12. The CDR3 is made up of 16 amino acids. CDR3 sequence (DNA): TGTGCCAGCAGTCTTCCGAGGACTAGCAACCGCAATGAGCAGTTCTTC. Protein product: CASSLPRTSNRNEQFF.

The rearrangement links TRBV6-1 to TRBJ2-2; D may be TRBD1 (5 bases). Per germline, CDR1 MNHNS and CDR2 SASEGT. The V end lost 7 bases, the J end lost 3 bases, and 12 bases lay between the germline ends. This CDR3 region has 14 residues. In DNA form, the CDR3 reads TGTGCCAGCATGGGCAGGGATCACACCGGGGAGCTGTTTTTT. Amino acids: CASMGRDHTGELFF.

A few counts support this clonotype. The CDR3 loop reads CASSMVGASTDTQYF. CDR3 sequence (DNA): TGCGCCAGCAGTATGGTAGGGGCAAGCACAGATACGCAGTATTTT. This sequence joins TRBV5-1 and TRBJ2-3; possible D gene TRBD1, 5 bases. Germline-derived CDR1 and CDR2 are SGHRS and YFSETQ. V was shortened by 5 bases and J by 0 bases, with 13 bases between the two germline ends. The CDR3 spans 15 residues.

This clonotype was observed at least ten times. The chain links TRBV5-5 to TRBJ2-7, with TRBD2 matching over 10 bases. The CDR3 covers 16 residues. Germline-derived CDR1 and CDR2 are SGHKS and YYEKEE (reference sequence). V shed 1 base, J shed 3 bases, and the junction held 7 bases outside the gene matches. The CDR3 sequence is CASSLPRLAGNYEQYF. As DNA, the CDR3 is TGTGCCAGCAGCTTGCCAAGACTAGCGGGTAACTACGAGCAGTACTTC.

The rearrangement links TRBV11-2 to TRBJ2-1; D may be TRBD2 (5 bases). V lost 1 base to trimming and J lost 2 bases, with 18 bases between them. Germline V lookup: CDR1 SGHAT, CDR2 FQNNGV. The CDR3 has 18 amino acids. In DNA, the CDR3 is TGTGCCAGCAGCTTAGTATCCCTAGTGGCGGGCCCCTACAATGAGCAGTTCTTC. Encoded protein: CASSLVSLVAGPYNEQFF.